Listed below are T cell receptor beta chains from one sample, sequenced in a study of molecular identifiers for immune sequencing clone quantification. Each CDR3 protein gets one entry after TCRdb re-called the PCR reads with MiXCR. The table lists approximately 670,000 distinct CDR3 sequences, roughly 21% of them singletons, with roughly 0.9% in the top ten. Sequencing was performed on naive CD8+ T cells from blood, with Jurkat cell RNA spiked in. These TCRs come from a human donor in good health. Some libraries in this study had Jurkat cell RNA spiked in. Both conserved end residues are part of each CDR3. The D gene is left open where the match is weak. Only part of the rows carry a size: once, few, many, or a class if the clone is expanded.

D gene	V gene	clone size	J gene	CDR3 protein	CDR3 DNA
.	TRBV19	few	TRBJ2-3	CATSGTGMTDTQYF	TGTGCCACCTCCGGGACGGGAATGACAGATACGCAGTATTTT
TRBD1	TRBV20-1	few	TRBJ1-1	CSASGWGQLMNTEAFF	TGCAGTGCTAGCGGGTGGGGACAGCTCATGAACACTGAAGCTTTCTTT
.	TRBV4-3	many	TRBJ1-5	CASSPDRQSNQPQHF	TGCGCCAGCAGCCCAGACAGACAGAGCAATCAGCCCCAGCATTTT
.	TRBV4-3	.	TRBJ1-4	CASSQLTGSNEKLFF	TGCGCCAGCAGCCAATTAACCGGGTCTAATGAAAAACTGTTTTTT
.	TRBV13	many	TRBJ2-5	CASSPDSGEETQYF	TGTGCCAGCAGCCCAGATAGCGGTGAAGAGACCCAGTACTTC
TRBD1	TRBV29-1	many	TRBJ2-2	CSVGTGVNTGELFF	TGCAGCGTCGGGACAGGGGTGAACACCGGGGAGCTGTTTTTT
.	TRBV20-1	.	TRBJ2-7	CSARDLWRAGEQYF	TGCAGTGCTAGAGATCTGTGGCGGGCCGGGGAGCAGTACTTC
TRBD2	TRBV30	.	TRBJ2-1	CAWSVVAGAIYNEQFF	TGTGCCTGGAGTGTAGTAGCGGGGGCCATCTACAATGAGCAGTTCTTC
TRBD2	TRBV28	many	TRBJ2-7	CASSVAGGPSHEQYF	TGTGCCAGCAGTGTAGCGGGAGGGCCCTCCCACGAGCAGTACTTC
TRBD1	TRBV29-1	many	TRBJ2-7	CSVEVETGLSYEQYF	TGCAGCGTTGAAGTTGAGACAGGGCTCTCCTACGAGCAGTACTTC
.	TRBV5-8	many	TRBJ1-1	CASSFSSPNTEAFF	TGTGCCAGCAGCTTTTCCAGCCCCAACACTGAAGCTTTCTTT
.	TRBV4-3	.	TRBJ1-1	CASGQGGVEAFF	TGCGCCAGCGGCCAAGGGGGGGTTGAAGCTTTCTTT
.	TRBV27	.	TRBJ1-6	CASSTAGSYNSPLHF	TGTGCCAGCAGTACGGCAGGATCCTATAATTCACCCCTCCACTTT
TRBD2	TRBV4-3	.	TRBJ2-7	CASSQDHGRLAVYEQYF	TGCGCCAGCAGCCAAGACCACGGGCGACTAGCGGTTTACGAGCAGTACTTC
.	TRBV19	many	TRBJ2-3	CASSPMSTDTQYF	TGTGCCAGTAGTCCAATGAGCACAGATACGCAGTATTTT
.	TRBV10-2	.	TRBJ2-5	CASTPLGQETQYF	TGCGCCAGCACCCCGTTGGGACAAGAGACCCAGTACTTC
.	TRBV29-1	many	TRBJ2-2	CSVVEGFNTGELFF	TGCAGCGTTGTTGAGGGATTTAACACCGGGGAGCTGTTTTTT
.	TRBV11-2	few	TRBJ1-4	CASSFFTNEKLFF	TGTGCCAGCAGCTTTTTTACTAATGAAAAACTGTTTTTT
.	TRBV4-3	many	TRBJ2-3	CASSPEALADTQYF	TGCGCCAGCAGCCCAGAAGCTTTGGCAGATACGCAGTATTTT
.	TRBV3-1	many	TRBJ2-3	CASSQWISSTDTQYF	TGTGCCAGCAGCCAATGGATTTCCAGCACAGATACGCAGTATTTT
.	TRBV5-6	many	TRBJ2-6	CASSLGGVVLTF	TGTGCCAGCAGCTTAGGAGGAGTAGTCCTGACTTTC
TRBD2	TRBV12-3/TRBV12-4	many	TRBJ2-2	CASSLFLAGLGGSTGELFF	TGTGCCAGCAGTTTGTTCCTAGCGGGGCTGGGTGGTAGCACCGGGGAGCTGTTTTTT
.	TRBV4-3	many	TRBJ2-7	CASSQEFPYEQYF	TGCGCCAGCAGCCAAGAGTTCCCCTACGAGCAGTACTTC
.	TRBV6-2/TRBV6-3	many	TRBJ2-4	CASGLTDTLAKNIQYF	TGTGCCAGCGGCTTGACAGATACCCTAGCCAAAAACATTCAGTACTTC
.	TRBV14	few	TRBJ2-5	CASSQTGAIGGAETQYF	TGTGCCAGCAGCCAAACGGGGGCGATTGGGGGCGCCGAGACCCAGTACTTC
.	TRBV7-2	many	TRBJ2-5	CASSVSGKETQYF	TGTGCCAGCAGCGTTAGCGGAAAAGAGACCCAGTACTTC
TRBD1	TRBV12-3/TRBV12-4	few	TRBJ1-1	CASSETGAVEAFF	TGTGCCAGCAGCGAGACAGGGGCGGTTGAAGCTTTCTTT
.	TRBV12-3/TRBV12-4	many	TRBJ2-3	CASSSDGGGIDTQYF	TGTGCCAGCAGCTCAGATGGCGGGGGCATAGATACGCAGTATTTT
TRBD2	TRBV13	.	TRBJ2-5	CASLAGVGETQYF	TGTGCCAGCTTAGCGGGAGTAGGGGAGACCCAGTACTTC
.	TRBV7-7	few	TRBJ2-5	CASSLAPGEETQYF	TGTGCCAGCAGCTTAGCGCCGGGCGAGGAGACCCAGTACTTC
.	TRBV7-9	few	TRBJ2-7	CASSLPPDPRSYEQYF	TGTGCCAGCAGCTTACCACCGGACCCTAGGTCCTACGAGCAGTACTTC
TRBD2	TRBV12-3/TRBV12-4	few	TRBJ2-1	CASRLAGGANEQFF	TGTGCCAGCAGACTAGCGGGGGGGGCCAATGAGCAGTTCTTC
TRBD1	TRBV7-9	many	TRBJ1-3	CASSQTGAGNTIYF	TGTGCCAGCAGCCAGACAGGGGCTGGAAACACCATATATTTT
TRBD1	TRBV11-2	.	TRBJ1-2	CASSLEGQLTNYGYTF	TGTGCCAGCAGCTTAGAGGGACAGCTTACTAACTATGGCTACACCTTC
.	TRBV2	.	TRBJ1-5	CASSEYGGDQPQHF	TGTGCCAGCAGTGAATATGGGGGCGATCAGCCCCAGCATTTT
.	TRBV3-1	many	TRBJ2-7	CASSPIRTAYEQYF	TGTGCCAGCAGCCCCATAAGGACAGCCTACGAGCAGTACTTC
TRBD1	TRBV20-1	many	TRBJ1-1	CSARDIGTGLILGTEAFF	TGCAGTGCTAGAGATATTGGGACAGGGCTGATTCTGGGAACTGAAGCTTTCTTT
.	TRBV20-1	many	TRBJ2-3	CSASGESTDTQYF	TGCAGTGCTAGCGGGGAAAGCACAGATACGCAGTATTTT
.	TRBV7-9	many	TRBJ2-7	CASSPPPGLYFHEQYF	TGTGCCAGCAGCCCCCCCCCGGGACTGTACTTTCACGAGCAGTACTTC
.	TRBV5-1	.	TRBJ2-7	CASSLNDGYEQYF	TGCGCCAGCAGCCTAAACGACGGGTACGAGCAGTACTTC
TRBD2	TRBV4-1	.	TRBJ2-5	CASSQDARAGGPEGETQYF	TGCGCCAGCAGCCAAGACGCGCGGGCGGGGGGGCCTGAGGGAGAGACCCAGTACTTC
TRBD2	TRBV7-3	few	TRBJ2-1	CASSPIAGGPLGEQFF	TGTGCCAGCAGCCCAATAGCGGGAGGGCCTTTAGGTGAGCAGTTCTTC
.	TRBV18	many	TRBJ2-3	CASSPPFLADTQYF	TGTGCCAGCTCACCACCCTTCCTCGCAGATACGCAGTATTTT
TRBD2	TRBV6-6	.	TRBJ2-5	CASSYSVAGQETQYF	TGTGCCAGCAGTTACTCCGTAGCGGGCCAAGAGACCCAGTACTTC
TRBD2	TRBV5-5	many	TRBJ2-7	CASSWGGLAGEQYF	TGTGCCAGCAGCTGGGGGGGACTAGCGGGGGAGCAGTACTTC
.	TRBV29-1	.	TRBJ1-2	CSVDESGVYGYTF	TGCAGCGTTGATGAGTCCGGGGTCTATGGCTACACCTTC
TRBD2	TRBV28	few	TRBJ2-1	CASSFLTGGEGQFF	TGTGCCAGCAGTTTTTTGACGGGAGGAGAGGGGCAGTTCTTC
.	TRBV7-9	many	TRBJ1-1	CASSLKTGWNTEAFF	TGTGCCAGCAGCTTGAAAACAGGGTGGAACACTGAAGCTTTCTTT
.	TRBV5-3	.	TRBJ1-5	CASSPGPGPYQSQHF	TGTGCCAGCAGCCCTGGACCTGGCCCTTATCAGTCCCAGCATTTT
.	TRBV5-5	many	TRBJ2-4	CASSLVLALGKNIQYF	TGTGCCAGCAGCTTGGTCCTAGCGCTAGGCAAAAACATTCAGTACTTC
.	TRBV29-1	many	TRBJ2-7	CSVELESYSYEQYF	TGCAGCGTTGAATTGGAGTCGTATTCCTACGAGCAGTACTTC
.	TRBV12-3/TRBV12-4	.	TRBJ2-5	CASSLGDFVETQYF	TGTGCCAGCAGTTTGGGGGACTTTGTAGAGACCCAGTACTTC
TRBD1	TRBV9	many	TRBJ1-5	CASSTGRTGGFQPQHF	TGTGCCAGCAGTACTGGGAGGACAGGGGGCTTTCAGCCCCAGCATTTT
.	TRBV20-1	many	TRBJ2-7	CSARDSRQSRSYEQYF	TGCAGTGCTAGAGATTCCCGACAGTCCCGGTCCTACGAGCAGTACTTC
.	TRBV24-1	many	TRBJ2-7	CATSDFGGEQYF	TGTGCCACCAGTGATTTCGGGGGAGAGCAGTACTTC
.	TRBV20-1	.	TRBJ1-4	CSAPANQGRIDEKLFF	TGCAGTGCGCCTGCCAACCAGGGGAGGATTGATGAAAAACTGTTTTTT
TRBD2	TRBV28	many	TRBJ2-4	CASSFGRGGTKNIQYF	TGTGCCAGCAGTTTTGGGAGGGGAGGAACCAAAAACATTCAGTACTTC
.	TRBV13	few	TRBJ1-6	CASSLEENPSSYNSPLHF	TGTGCCAGCAGCTTAGAGGAAAACCCAAGCTCCTATAATTCACCCCTCCACTTT
.	TRBV2	many	TRBJ2-7	CASSEGALLQGEQYF	TGTGCCAGCAGTGAGGGGGCCCTTCTCCAGGGGGAGCAGTACTTC
TRBD1	TRBV4-3	many	TRBJ1-3	CASSQDRGPGNTIYF	TGCGCCAGCAGCCAAGATAGGGGGCCTGGAAACACCATATATTTT